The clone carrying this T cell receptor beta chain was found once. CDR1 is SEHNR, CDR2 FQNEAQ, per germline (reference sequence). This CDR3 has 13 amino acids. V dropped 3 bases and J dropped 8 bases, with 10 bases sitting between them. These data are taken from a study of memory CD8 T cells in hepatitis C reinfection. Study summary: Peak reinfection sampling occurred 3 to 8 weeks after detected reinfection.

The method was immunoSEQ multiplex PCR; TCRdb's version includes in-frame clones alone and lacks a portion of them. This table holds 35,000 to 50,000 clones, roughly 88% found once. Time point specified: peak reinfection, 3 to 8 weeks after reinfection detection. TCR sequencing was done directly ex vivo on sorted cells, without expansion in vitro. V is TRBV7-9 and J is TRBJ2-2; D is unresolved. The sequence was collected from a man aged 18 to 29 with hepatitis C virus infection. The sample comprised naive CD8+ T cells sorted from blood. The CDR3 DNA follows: TGTGCCAGCAGCTTGCGTCCCGGGGGGGAGCTGTTTTTT. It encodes CASSLRPGGELFF.